A single sample gave rise to the 24 T cell receptor beta chains below, sequenced in a study of T cells in localized non-small cell lung cancer. The method was immunoSEQ multiplex PCR; TCRdb's version includes in-frame clones alone and lacks a portion of them. Among some 3,400 clones, about 53% were seen once, and the ten largest hold less than 5.5%. The material was lymph node tissue, obtained before any cancer treatment. The receptors derive from a woman aged 18-49 years with stage I lung adenocarcinoma.

CDR3 sequence (DNA): TGTGCCAGCTCACCACCGACCAGCCTTAAGCGGACCCAGTACTTC. Its protein is CASSPPTSLKRTQYF. The V call is TRBV18, the J call TRBJ2-5; no clear D. Germline CDR1 reads KGHSH; CDR2 reads LQKENI. The CDR3 loop spans 15 amino acids. Trimming left V 0 bases short and J 7 bases short, with 15 bases between.

The V gene is TRBV18, the J gene TRBJ2-1; tentatively, D is TRBD1 or TRBD2 (6 bases each). Per germline, CDR1 KGHSH and CDR2 LQKENI. V lost 4 bases to trimming and J lost 4 bases, with 14 bases between them. The CDR3 totals 15 residues. The CDR3 is CASSRGGQAYNEQFF. The CDR3 DNA reads as TGTGCCAGCTCACGTGGGGGGCAGGCATACAATGAGCAGTTCTTC.

The chain uses TRBV28 and TRBJ2-3, with D maybe TRBD2 (5 bases). Deletions cut 6 bases from V and 6 bases from J, with 25 bases between. CDR1 is MDHEN, CDR2 SYDVKM, per germline. This CDR3 comprises 17 residues. The CDR3 reads CASSHVRVWGYEDTQYF. The CDR3 coding sequence is TGTGCCAGCAGCCACGTGAGGGTCTGGGGATATGAGGATACGCAGTATTTT. Looking up the rest from reference TRBV28 and TRBJ2-3 gives the full variable domain: DVKVTQSSRYLVKRTGEKVFLECVQDMDHENMFWYRQDPGLGLRLIYFSYDVKMKEKGDIPEGYSVSREKKERFSLILESASTNQTSMYLCASSHVRVWGYEDTQYFGPGTRLTVL.

The rearrangement joins TRBV11-3 to TRBJ2-1; 7 positions match TRBD1. The CDR3 spans 16 residues. Per germline, CDR1 SGHNT and CDR2 YENEEA. V trimming: 5 bases; J trimming: 0 bases; junction bases outside the gene matches: 7. The CDR3 sequence is CASSAQQGSSYNEQFF. Here the CDR3 DNA reads TGTGCCAGCAGCGCTCAACAGGGGAGCTCCTACAATGAGCAGTTCTTC. Based on the CDR3 plus reference TRBV11-3 and TRBJ2-1, the full variable domain is EAGVVQSPRYKIIEKKQPVAFWCNPISGHNTLYWYLQNLGQGPELLIRYENEEAVDDSQLPKDRFSAERLKGVDSTLKIQPAELGDSAVYLCASSAQQGSSYNEQFFGPGTRLTVL.

There are a few counts of this clone. A read error may produce the germline difference seen at one junction end. The chain employs TRBV6-8 and TRBJ2-2; D is perhaps TRBD2 (5 bases). Germline CDR1 MNHGY, CDR2 SAAAGT. The CDR3 is 14 residues long. As DNA, the CDR3 is TGTGCCATCAGTGCGGGCCAGGACACCGGGGAGCTGTTTTTT. Translated: CAISAGQDTGELFF.

The rearrangement uses TRBV18 and TRBJ1-4, with a tentative D call TRBD1 (5 bases). CDR1 is KGHSH and CDR2 is LQKENI in the germline V gene. The CDR3 totals 13 residues. The V gene lost 3 bases and the J gene lost 8 bases, with 10 bases spanning the gap. This CDR3 is CASSPGAWEKLFF. In DNA, the CDR3 is TGTGCCAGCTCACCCGGGGCTTGGGAAAAACTGTTTTTT.

This clone counts as large. The rearrangement links TRBV6-8 to TRBJ2-3; unclear D gene. Per the germline V gene, CDR1 is MNHGY and CDR2 is SAAAGT. The CDR3 totals 15 residues. Trimming cost V 5 bases and J 2 bases, with 14 bases left between them. CDR3 sequence: CASSAYVGSTDTQYF. CDR3 nucleotide sequence: TGTGCCAGCAGTGCCTACGTCGGTTCCACAGATACGCAGTATTTT.

V usage is TRBV18 and J usage is TRBJ2-1; TRBD2 matches at 12 bases. The length of the CDR3 is 17 residues. In germline, CDR1 is KGHSH, CDR2 LQKENI. V lost 5 bases, J lost 6 bases, and 11 bases stayed unmatched. The DNA of the CDR3 is TGTGCCAGCTCAATTGGACTAGCGGGACGAGGGATCAATGAGCAGTTCTTC. Translation gives CASSIGLAGRGINEQFF.

The J gene is TRBJ2-3, the V gene TRBV18; no clear D gene. The V end was cut by 3 bases, the J end by 0 bases, with 7 bases between. The CDR3 spans 14 residues. Germline assignment: CDR1 KGHSH and CDR2 LQKENI. The CDR3 DNA reads as TGTGCCAGCTCACCGGCAGCGAGCACAGATACGCAGTATTTT. It yields the protein CASSPAASTDTQYF.

This clone showed up just a few times. The J gene is TRBJ1-5, the V gene TRBV9, with D hard to call. The V gene lost 6 bases and the J gene lost 0 bases, with 7 bases spanning the gap. This CDR3 contains 13 residues. Germline lookup yields CDR1 SGDLS and CDR2 YYNGEE. The CDR3 reads CASNPNSNQPQHF. DNA for the CDR3: TGTGCCAGCAACCCAAATAGCAATCAGCCCCAGCATTTT.

The V call is TRBV11-3, the J call TRBJ2-1; D not certain. Trimming cost V 2 bases and J 3 bases, with 11 bases left between them. This CDR3 is built from 15 residues. Germline CDR1 is SGHNT and CDR2 is YENEEA. CDR3 loop: CASSLPTGVYNEQFF. The CDR3 nucleotides are TGTGCCAGCAGCTTACCCACTGGGGTCTACAATGAGCAGTTCTTC. The full variable domain, with the rest looked up from reference TRBV11-3 and TRBJ2-1, is EAGVVQSPRYKIIEKKQPVAFWCNPISGHNTLYWYLQNLGQGPELLIRYENEEAVDDSQLPKDRFSAERLKGVDSTLKIQPAELGDSAVYLCASSLPTGVYNEQFFGPGTRLTVL.

This clone has more than one count but fewer than ten. The V call is TRBV6-8, the J call TRBJ1-1; no clear D gene. The CDR3 runs 13 residues. V gave up 0 bases and J gave up 3 bases, with 5 bases separating them. The germline V gene encodes CDR1 MNHGY and CDR2 SAAAGT. The CDR3 DNA reads as TGTGCCAGCAGTTACTCCCCAGACACTGAAGCTTTCTTT. It codes for CASSYSPDTEAFF.

This clone appeared a single time. The genes are TRBV25-1 and TRBJ2-1, with D possibly matching TRBD2 (5 bases). There are 16 residues in the CDR3. The germline V gene has CDR1 MGHDK and CDR2 SYGVNS. V was shortened by 7 bases and J by 2 bases, with 18 bases between the two germline ends. The CDR3 sequence is CASNINGISPYNEQFF. The CDR3 DNA reads as TGTGCCAGCAATATCAACGGGATCAGTCCCTACAATGAGCAGTTCTTC.

Comment on this clone: The junction shows a germline mismatch at one end, possibly a read error. V is TRBV6-8 and J is TRBJ1-1; possible D gene TRBD1, 6 bases. This CDR3 spans 13 amino acids. Germline CDR1 is MNHGY and CDR2 is SAAAGT. CDR3 DNA sequence: TGTGCCATCAGTAAATCAGGGGAGGCTGAAGCTTTCTTT. Its translation: CAISKSGEAEAFF.

This sequence joins TRBV29-1 and TRBJ2-3; no clear D. Between the trimmed V and J ends, which lost 1 base and 0 bases, there was a span of 23 bases. Germline-derived CDR1 and CDR2 are SQVTM and ANQGSEA. The CDR3 has 19 residues. CDR3 residues: CSVEVCELSSYHSTDTQYF. The CDR3 DNA is TGCAGCGTTGAAGTTTGTGAACTTTCCAGCTACCATAGCACAGATACGCAGTATTTT.

This chain uses TRBV9 with TRBJ2-3, with 12 bases fitting TRBD2. Germline V lookup: CDR1 SGDLS, CDR2 YYNGEE. The CDR3 is 14 residues long. V shed 5 bases, J shed 5 bases, and the junction held 3 bases outside the gene matches. The DNA of the CDR3 is TGTGCCAGCAGTCGACTAGCGGGAGAAGATACGCAGTATTTT. Translated, it gives CASSRLAGEDTQYF.

This clone turned up a few times. The CDR3 protein is CASSDRGYGYTF. The CDR3 region has the DNA TGTGCCAGCTCAGACAGGGGATATGGCTACACCTTC. The chain couples TRBV6-8 to TRBJ1-2, with 8 nucleotides matching TRBD1. Trimming removed 8 bases from V and 5 bases from J; junction bases left unmatched: 4. The length of the CDR3 is 12 residues. The germline gives CDR1 MNHGY, CDR2 SAAAGT.

The gene calls are TRBV29-1 and TRBJ1-2; 8 nucleotides match TRBD1. The CDR3 is made up of 15 amino acids. The V segment lost 3 bases and the J segment 8 bases; nucleotides outside the gene matches: 14. Germline CDR1 SQVTM, CDR2 ANQGSEA. The CDR3 DNA is TGCAGCGTTGACAACTCAGGACAGGGAAATCTAGGCTACACCTTC. This sequence encodes CSVDNSGQGNLGYTF. Full variable domain (outside the CDR3, taken from reference TRBV29-1 and TRBJ1-2): SAVISQKPSRDICQRGTSLTIQCQVDSQVTMMFWYRQQPGQSLTLIATANQGSEATYESGFVIDKFPISRPNLTFSTLTVSNMSPEDSSIYLCSVDNSGQGNLGYTFGSGTRLTVV.

The table lists this clone with a few counts. The J gene is TRBJ1-3, the V gene TRBV28; D is undetermined. Germline assignment: CDR1 MDHEN and CDR2 SYDVKM. Trimming stripped 1 base from V and 0 bases from J, with 4 bases between. The CDR3 runs 14 residues. CDR3 protein: CASSLLTSGNTIYF. Written as DNA, the CDR3 is TGTGCCAGCAGTTTATTGACCTCTGGAAACACCATATATTTT.

This clone was seen only a few times. The CDR3 region has the DNA TGTGCCAGCAGCCCGGACAGCAATCAGCCCCAGCATTTT. Its protein is CASSPDSNQPQHF. The rearrangement links TRBV6-8 to TRBJ1-5; D gene unclear. This CDR3 comprises 13 residues. Germline CDR1 reads MNHGY; CDR2 reads SAAAGT. Trimming removed 6 bases from V and 1 base from J, with 7 bases in between.

DNA for the CDR3: TGCGCCAGCAGCGAACTAGCGGGAGGATACACCGGGGAGCTGTTTTTT. It yields the protein CASSELAGGYTGELFF. The chain couples TRBV5-1 to TRBJ2-2; 12 bases fit TRBD2. Germline values: CDR1 SGHRS, CDR2 YFSETQ. The CDR3 is 16 residues long. The junction had 4 bases not matched to a gene; V was cut back by 4 bases and J by 3 bases. Using reference TRBV5-1 and TRBJ2-2 for the parts outside the CDR3, the full variable domain is KAGVTQTPRYLIKTRGQQVTLSCSPISGHRSVSWYQQTPGQGLQFLFEYFSETQRNKGNFPGRFSGRQFSNSRSEMNVSTLELGDSALYLCASSELAGGYTGELFFGEGSRLTVL.

This sequence joins TRBV30 and TRBJ2-3; D uncertain. The CDR3 sequence is 14 residues long. In germline, CDR1 is GTSNPN, CDR2 SVGIG (reference sequence). Trimming left V 5 bases short and J 2 bases short, with 14 bases between. The CDR3 sequence: CAWETSFHTDTQYF. In nucleotides, the CDR3 is TGTGCCTGGGAGACCTCGTTCCACACAGATACGCAGTATTTT.

The genes are TRBV19 and TRBJ2-3; D may be TRBD2 (5 bases). Trimming left V 6 bases short and J 5 bases short, with 15 bases between. The CDR3 runs to 14 residues. The germline CDR1 and CDR2 sequences are LNHDA and SQIVND (reference sequence). This CDR3 is CASRATVAGDTQYF. CDR3 nucleotide sequence: TGTGCCAGTAGGGCGACCGTGGCGGGAGATACGCAGTATTTT.

This clone has a handful of counts. The chain recombines TRBV6-8 with TRBJ1-4; 7 nucleotides match TRBD1. J was trimmed by 8 bases and V by 10 bases; bases with no gene match: 10. Germline CDR1 is MNHGY and CDR2 is SAAAGT. The CDR3 contains 13 residues. CDR3 amino acids: CATDRAPREKLFF. The CDR3 region has the DNA TGTGCCACCGACAGGGCCCCAAGGGAAAAACTGTTTTTT.